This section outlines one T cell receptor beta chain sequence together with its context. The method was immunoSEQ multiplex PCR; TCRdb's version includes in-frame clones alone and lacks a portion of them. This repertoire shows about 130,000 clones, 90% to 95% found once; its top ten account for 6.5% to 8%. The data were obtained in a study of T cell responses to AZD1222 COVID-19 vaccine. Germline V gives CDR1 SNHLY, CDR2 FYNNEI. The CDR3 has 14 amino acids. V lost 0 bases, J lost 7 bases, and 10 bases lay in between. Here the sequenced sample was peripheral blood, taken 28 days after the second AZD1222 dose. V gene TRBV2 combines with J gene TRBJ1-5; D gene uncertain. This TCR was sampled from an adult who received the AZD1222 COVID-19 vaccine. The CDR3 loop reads CASSEALLRQPQHF. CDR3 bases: TGTGCCAGCAGTGAAGCGCTGTTAAGGCAGCCCCAGCATTTT.